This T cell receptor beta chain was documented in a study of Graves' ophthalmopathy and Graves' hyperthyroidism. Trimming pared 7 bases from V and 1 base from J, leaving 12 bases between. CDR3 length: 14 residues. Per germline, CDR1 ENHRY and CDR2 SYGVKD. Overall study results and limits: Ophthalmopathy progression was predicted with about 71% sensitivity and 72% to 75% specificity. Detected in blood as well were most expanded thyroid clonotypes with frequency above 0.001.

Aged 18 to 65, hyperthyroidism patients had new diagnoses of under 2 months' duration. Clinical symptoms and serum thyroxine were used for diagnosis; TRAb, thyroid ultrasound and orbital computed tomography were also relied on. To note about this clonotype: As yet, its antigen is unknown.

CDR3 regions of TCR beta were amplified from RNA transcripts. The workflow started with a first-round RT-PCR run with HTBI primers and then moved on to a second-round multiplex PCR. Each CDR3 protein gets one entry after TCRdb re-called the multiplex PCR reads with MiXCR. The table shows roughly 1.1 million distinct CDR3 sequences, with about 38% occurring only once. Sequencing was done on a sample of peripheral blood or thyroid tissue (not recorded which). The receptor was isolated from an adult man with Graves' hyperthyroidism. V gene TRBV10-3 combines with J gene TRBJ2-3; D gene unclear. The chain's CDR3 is CAIKSASGTDTQYF. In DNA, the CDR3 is TGTGCCATCAAATCAGCGTCCGGCACAGATACGCAGTATTTT.